This T cell receptor (beta chain) was captured in a study of blood T cells in healthy people across ages. As for this clonotype: A read error may be the cause here, since a much bigger clone is one base away.

Germline V gene sequence: CDR1 LGHNA, CDR2 YSLEER. The CDR3 spans 15 residues. A sample-barcoded 5' primer and a J-beta primer mix were used in a second PCR of roughly 7 to 11 cycles. Using its own MiXCR run on the 5' RACE reads, TCRdb lists one record per CDR3 protein. The sample gives more than 800,000 distinct CDR3 sequences, more than 25% of which show up once; around 15% is in the top ten. Healthy Caucasian individuals from Russia aged roughly 6 to 95 served as donors. Isolation recovered at least 6 million PBMCs from every sample. Sequenced sample: blood. The source of this sequence is a woman older than 75 in good health. The rearrangement uses TRBV4-3 and TRBJ1-2; no clear D gene. This CDR3 reads CASSQGPRNTYGCTF. The CDR3 region has the DNA TGCGCCAGCAGCCAAGGGCCCAGGAACACCTATGGCTGCACCTTC.